The clone carrying this T cell receptor beta chain was seen repeatedly, ten times or more. The antigen is not known. These data come from a study of T cells in Graves' hyperthyroidism and ophthalmopathy. At the level of the study: Peripheral blood draws took place at initial diagnosis, ahead of any treatment. Study-wide findings and caveats: Model-based prediction identified ophthalmopathy a median 6.5 months prior to its onset.

RNA transcripts were the template for amplifying TCR beta CDR3 regions. Primed by the HTBI set, a first-round RT-PCR was run on the TCR CDR3. TCRdb reprocessed the multiplex PCR reads via MiXCR and lists one record per CDR3 protein. The data show 350,000 or so distinct CDR3 sequences, 15% to 20% seen once. The cohort's ophthalmopathy patients, a group with duration under 3 months, had a Clinical Activity Score of at least 3 and a NOSPECS grade of at least 4. Fresh peripheral blood, 8 to 10 ml of it, supplied the PBMCs. This receptor was taken from a woman aged 40 to 55 with Graves' ophthalmopathy. The specimen sequenced was blood.

CDR3 in DNA: TGTGCCACCAGCAGAGATGTAAGCCAGGTCTACGAGCAGTACTTC. This sequence encodes CATSRDVSQVYEQYF. The V and J genes are TRBV15 and TRBJ2-7; D ambiguous. Germline V gives CDR1 LNHNV, CDR2 YYDKDF (reference sequence). The CDR3 runs 15 residues. V lost 0 bases to trimming and J lost 3 bases, with 12 bases between them.